This T cell receptor (beta chain) was found in a study of T cells in Graves' hyperthyroidism and ophthalmopathy. In its sample, this clonotype was seen many times. RNA transcripts gave rise to amplified TCR beta CDR3 regions. The HTBI primer set drove a first-round RT-PCR of the TCR CDR3. MiXCR, run by TCRdb on the multiplex PCR reads, gives a single entry per CDR3 protein. The data show about 600,000 distinct CDR3 sequences, approximately 15% seen once. Orbital computed tomography, thyroid ultrasound, serum thyroxine and TRAb, and clinical symptoms together informed the diagnoses. The J segment lost 4 bases and the V segment lost 1 base, leaving 4 bases of the junction unmatched. The CDR3 spans 14 residues. Germline CDR1 is SGHAT and CDR2 is FQNNGV.

Sequencing was performed on blood. The clonotype was recovered from a woman in her late teens or twenties with Graves' ophthalmopathy. This chain joins TRBV11-2 and TRBJ2-7; 7 bases align to TRBD1. The CDR3 reads CASSLGYRGYEQYF. As DNA, the CDR3 is TGTGCCAGCAGCTTAGGGTACAGGGGTTACGAGCAGTACTTC. Looking up the rest from reference TRBV11-2 and TRBJ2-7 gives the full variable domain: EAGVAQSPRYKIIEKRQSVAFWCNPISGHATLYWYQQILGQGPKLLIQFQNNGVVDDSQLPKDRFSAERLKGVDSTLKIQPAKLEDSAVYLCASSLGYRGYEQYFGPGTRLTVT.